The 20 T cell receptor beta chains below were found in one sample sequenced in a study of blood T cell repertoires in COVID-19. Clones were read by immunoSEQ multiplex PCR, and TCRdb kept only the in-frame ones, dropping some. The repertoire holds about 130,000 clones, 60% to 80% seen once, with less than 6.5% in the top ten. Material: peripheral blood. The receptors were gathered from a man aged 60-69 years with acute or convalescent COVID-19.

In nucleotides, the CDR3 is TGTGCCAGCTCACCATCGGAGGGTGAGCAGTTCTTC. Amino acid sequence: CASSPSEGEQFF. The chain couples TRBV18 to TRBJ2-1; a weak D match, TRBD2 (6 bases). V gave up 2 bases and J gave up 9 bases, with 8 bases separating them. Germline CDR1 KGHSH, CDR2 LQKENI. The length of the CDR3 is 12 residues.

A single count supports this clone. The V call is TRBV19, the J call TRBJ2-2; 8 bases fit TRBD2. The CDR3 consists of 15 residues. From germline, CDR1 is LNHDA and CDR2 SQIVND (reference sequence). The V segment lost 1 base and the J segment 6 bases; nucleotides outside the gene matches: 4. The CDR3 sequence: CASSIGPGGPGELFF. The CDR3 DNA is TGTGCCAGTAGTATAGGGCCGGGAGGGCCCGGGGAGCTGTTTTTT.

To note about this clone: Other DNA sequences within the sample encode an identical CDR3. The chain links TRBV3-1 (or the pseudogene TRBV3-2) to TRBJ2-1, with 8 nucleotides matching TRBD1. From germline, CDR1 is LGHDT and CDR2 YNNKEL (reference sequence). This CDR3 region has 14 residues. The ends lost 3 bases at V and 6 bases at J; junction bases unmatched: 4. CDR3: CASSQGTGPNEQFF. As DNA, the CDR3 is TGTGCCAGCAGCCAGGGGACAGGACCCAATGAGCAGTTCTTC.

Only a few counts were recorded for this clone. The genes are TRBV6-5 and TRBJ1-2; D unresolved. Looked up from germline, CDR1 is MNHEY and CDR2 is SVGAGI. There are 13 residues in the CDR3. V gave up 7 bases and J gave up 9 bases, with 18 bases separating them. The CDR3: CASKVNPASRYTF. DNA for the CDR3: TGTGCCAGCAAGGTCAACCCCGCTAGTCGCTACACCTTC.

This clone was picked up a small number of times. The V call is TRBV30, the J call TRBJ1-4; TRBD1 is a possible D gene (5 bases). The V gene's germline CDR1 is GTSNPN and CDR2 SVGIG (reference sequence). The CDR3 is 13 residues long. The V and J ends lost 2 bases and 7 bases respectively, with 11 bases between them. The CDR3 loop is CAWSWQGGEKLFF. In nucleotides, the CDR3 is TGTGCCTGGAGTTGGCAGGGTGGTGAAAAACTGTTTTTT.

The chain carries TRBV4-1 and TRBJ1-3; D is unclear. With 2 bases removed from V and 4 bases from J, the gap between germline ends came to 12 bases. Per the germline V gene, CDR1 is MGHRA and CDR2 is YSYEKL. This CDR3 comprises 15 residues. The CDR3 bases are TGCGCCAGCAGCCAAAACATGGCGGCCGGAAACACCATATATTTT. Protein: CASSQNMAAGNTIYF.

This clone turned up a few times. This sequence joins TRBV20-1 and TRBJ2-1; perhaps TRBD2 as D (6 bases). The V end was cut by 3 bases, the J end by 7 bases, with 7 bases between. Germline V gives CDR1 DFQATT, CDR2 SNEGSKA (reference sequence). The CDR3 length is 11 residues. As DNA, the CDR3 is TGCAGTGCTAGGGGGGGAAATGAGCAGTTCTTC. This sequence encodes CSARGGNEQFF.

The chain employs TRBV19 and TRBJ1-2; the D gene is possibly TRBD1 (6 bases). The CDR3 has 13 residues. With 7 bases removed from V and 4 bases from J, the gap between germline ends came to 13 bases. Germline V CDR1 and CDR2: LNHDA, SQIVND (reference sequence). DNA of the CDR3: TGTGCCAGTACCGACAGGACGGGCTATGGCTACACCTTC. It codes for CASTDRTGYGYTF.

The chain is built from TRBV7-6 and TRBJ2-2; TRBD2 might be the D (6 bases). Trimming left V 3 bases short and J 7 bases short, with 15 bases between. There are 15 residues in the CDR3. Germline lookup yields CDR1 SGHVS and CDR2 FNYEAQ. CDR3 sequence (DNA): TGTGCCAGCAGCTTCCCGGGGGAAAGTATCGGGGAGCTGTTTTTT. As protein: CASSFPGESIGELFF.

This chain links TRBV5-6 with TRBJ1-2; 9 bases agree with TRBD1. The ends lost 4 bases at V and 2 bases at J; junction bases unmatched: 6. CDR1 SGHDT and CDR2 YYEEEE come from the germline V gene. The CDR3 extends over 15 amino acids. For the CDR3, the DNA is TGTGCCAGCAGCCCCCCGGGACAGGGAAACTATGGCTACACCTTC. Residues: CASSPPGQGNYGYTF.

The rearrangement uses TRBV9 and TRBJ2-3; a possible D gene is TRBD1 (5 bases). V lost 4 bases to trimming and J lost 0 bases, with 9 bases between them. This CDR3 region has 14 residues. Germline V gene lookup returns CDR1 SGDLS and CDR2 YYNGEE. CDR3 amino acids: CASSRQISTDTQYF. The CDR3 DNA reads TGTGCCAGCAGCCGACAGATTAGCACAGATACGCAGTATTTT.

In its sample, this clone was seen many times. Here the CDR3 reads CASSQDSRQENLSWQYF. The CDR3 nucleotides are TGCGCCAGCAGCCAAGATTCTCGACAGGAGAATCTGAGTTGGCAGTACTTC. The chain links TRBV4-1 to TRBJ2-7; a weak D match, TRBD1 (6 bases). CDR3 length: 17 amino acids. CDR1 and CDR2 from the germline V gene are MGHRA and YSYEKL. Trimming pared 0 bases from V and 9 bases from J, leaving 24 bases between.

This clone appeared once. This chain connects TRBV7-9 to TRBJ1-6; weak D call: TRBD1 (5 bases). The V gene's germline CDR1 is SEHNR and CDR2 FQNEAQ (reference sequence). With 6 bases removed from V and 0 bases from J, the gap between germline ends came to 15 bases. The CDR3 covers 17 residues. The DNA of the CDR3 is TGTGCCAGCAGTGGAGGGGCCATGAGCTCCTATAATTCACCCCTCCACTTT. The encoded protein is CASSGGAMSSYNSPLHF.

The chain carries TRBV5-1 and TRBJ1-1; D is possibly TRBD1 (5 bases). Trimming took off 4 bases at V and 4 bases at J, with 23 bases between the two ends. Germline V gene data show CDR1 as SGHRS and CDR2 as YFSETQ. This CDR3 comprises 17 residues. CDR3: CASSLGKSGTRGTEAFF. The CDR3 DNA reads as TGCGCCAGCAGCCTCGGCAAATCCGGGACGCGGGGCACTGAAGCTTTCTTT.

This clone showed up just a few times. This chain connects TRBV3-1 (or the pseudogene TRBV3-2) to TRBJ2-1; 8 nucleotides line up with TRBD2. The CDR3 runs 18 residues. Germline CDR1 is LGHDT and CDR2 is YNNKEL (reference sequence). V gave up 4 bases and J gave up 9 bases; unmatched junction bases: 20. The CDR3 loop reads CASSPGTLKQRERGEQFF. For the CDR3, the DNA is TGTGCCAGCAGCCCCGGAACGCTGAAACAGCGGGAGAGGGGTGAGCAGTTCTTC.

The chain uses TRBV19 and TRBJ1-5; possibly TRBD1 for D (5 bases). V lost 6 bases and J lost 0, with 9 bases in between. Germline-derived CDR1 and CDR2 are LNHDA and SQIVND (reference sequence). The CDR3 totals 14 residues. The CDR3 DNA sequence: TGTGCCAGTAGCAGACAGCCTAGCAATCAGCCCCAGCATTTT. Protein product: CASSRQPSNQPQHF.

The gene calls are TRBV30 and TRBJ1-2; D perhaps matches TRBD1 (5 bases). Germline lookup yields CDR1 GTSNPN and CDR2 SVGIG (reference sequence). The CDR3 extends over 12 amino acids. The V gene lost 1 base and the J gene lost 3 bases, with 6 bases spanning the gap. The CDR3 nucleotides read TGTGCCTGGAGTGGACAGTACTATGGCTACACCTTC. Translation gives CAWSGQYYGYTF. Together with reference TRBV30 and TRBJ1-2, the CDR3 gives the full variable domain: SQTIHQWPATLVQPVGSPLSLECTVEGTSNPNLYWYRQAAGRGLQLLFYSVGIGQISSEVPQNLSASRPQDRQFILSSKKLLLSDSGFYLCAWSGQYYGYTFGSGTRLTVV.

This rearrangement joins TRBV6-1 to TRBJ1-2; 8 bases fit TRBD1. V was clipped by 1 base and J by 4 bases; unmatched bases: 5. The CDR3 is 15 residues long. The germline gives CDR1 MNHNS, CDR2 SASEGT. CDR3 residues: CASSEVTGGGYGYTF. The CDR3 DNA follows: TGTGCCAGCAGTGAAGTAACAGGGGGAGGCTATGGCTACACCTTC.

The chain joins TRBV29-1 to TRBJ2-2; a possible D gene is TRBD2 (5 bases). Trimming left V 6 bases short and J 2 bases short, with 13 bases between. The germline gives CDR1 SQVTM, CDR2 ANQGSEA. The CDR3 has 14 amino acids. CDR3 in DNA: TGCAGCGTGAATGCAGGAGGTAACACCGGGGAGCTGTTTTTT. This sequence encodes CSVNAGGNTGELFF.

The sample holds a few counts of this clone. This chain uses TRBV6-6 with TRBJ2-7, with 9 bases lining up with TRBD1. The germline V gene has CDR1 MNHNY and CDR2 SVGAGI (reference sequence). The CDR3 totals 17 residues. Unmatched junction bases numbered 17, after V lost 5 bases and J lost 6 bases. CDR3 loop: CASSPTGWDRDLSEQYF. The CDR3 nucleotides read TGTGCCAGCAGTCCCACGGGGTGGGACAGGGATCTCTCCGAGCAGTACTTC.